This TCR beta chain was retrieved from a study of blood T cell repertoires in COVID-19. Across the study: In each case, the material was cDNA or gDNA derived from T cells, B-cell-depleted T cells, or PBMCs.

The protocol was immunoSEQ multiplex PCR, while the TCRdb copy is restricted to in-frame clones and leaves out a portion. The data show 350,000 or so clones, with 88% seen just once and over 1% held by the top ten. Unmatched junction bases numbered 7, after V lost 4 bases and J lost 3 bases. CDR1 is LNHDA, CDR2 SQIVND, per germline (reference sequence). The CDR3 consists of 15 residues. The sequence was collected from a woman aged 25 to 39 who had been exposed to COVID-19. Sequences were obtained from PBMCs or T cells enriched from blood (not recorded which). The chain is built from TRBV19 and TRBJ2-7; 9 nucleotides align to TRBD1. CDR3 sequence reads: CASSTRQGGVYEQYF. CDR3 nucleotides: TGTGCCAGTAGTACAAGACAGGGGGGGGTCTACGAGCAGTACTTC. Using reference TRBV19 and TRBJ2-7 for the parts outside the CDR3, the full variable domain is DGGITQSPKYLFRKEGQNVTLSCEQNLNHDAMYWYRQDPGQGLRLIYYSQIVNDFQKGDIAEGYSVSREKKESFPLTVTSAQKNPTAFYLCASSTRQGGVYEQYFGPGTRLTVT.